The 27 T cell receptor beta chains presented below share a single source sample, sequenced in a study of T cells in Graves' hyperthyroidism and ophthalmopathy. Amplification of TCR beta CDR3 regions used RNA as the template. An initial round of RT-PCR targeting the TCR CDR3 relied on the HTBI primer set. TCRdb itself ran the multiplex PCR reads through MiXCR, one entry per CDR3 protein. The repertoire has roughly 740,000 distinct CDR3 sequences, about 17% of them found once; the top ten carry 8.4%. Input material: blood. All receptors come from a man younger than 35 with Graves' hyperthyroidism.

This clonotype was seen at least ten times. The rearrangement joins TRBV2 to TRBJ1-1; 8 nucleotides agree with TRBD1. V was clipped by 2 bases and J by 3 bases; unmatched bases: 8. Germline assignment: CDR1 SNHLY and CDR2 FYNNEI. CDR3 length: 16 amino acids. The CDR3 DNA reads as TGTGCCAGCAGTGAACAGGGCAGGGGGCGCGACACTGAAGCTTTCTTT. Its translation is CASSEQGRGRDTEAFF.

The table lists this clonotype with a few counts. The V call is TRBV4-3, the J call TRBJ2-2; D perhaps matches TRBD2 (5 bases). There are 16 residues in the CDR3. Germline CDR1 and CDR2: LGHNA and YSLEER. V lost 3 bases and J 7 bases, leaving 18 bases between the germline ends. The CDR3 coding sequence is TGCGCCAGCAGCCAGGACGTACGGGGTTTGATCGGGGAGCTGTTTTTT. It is translated as CASSQDVRGLIGELFF.

This clonotype was found a few times. One end of the junction does not line up with germline, which may come from a read error. V gene TRBV5-1 combines with J gene TRBJ1-1, with a tentative D call TRBD1 (5 bases). The V gene's germline CDR1 is SGHRS and CDR2 YFSETQ. The CDR3 length is 11 residues. The CDR3 coding sequence is TGTGCCAGCAGCTTAGGGACTGTTGCTTTCTTT. Translated: CASSLGTVAFF.

The rearrangement joins TRBV27 to TRBJ2-2, with 7 bases that match TRBD2. Germline CDR1 and CDR2: MNHEY and SMNVEV (reference sequence). There are 16 residues in the CDR3. V shed 4 bases, J shed 3 bases, and the junction held 8 bases outside the gene matches. The CDR3 here is CASSYRASGYTGELFF. DNA of the CDR3: TGTGCCAGCAGTTACCGGGCTAGCGGTTACACCGGGGAGCTGTTTTTT.

This clonotype was counted between two and nine times. The chain carries TRBV7-9 and TRBJ2-7, with 12 bases lining up with TRBD1. CDR3 length equals 12 residues. From germline, CDR1 is SEHNR and CDR2 FQNEAQ (reference sequence). J was trimmed by 6 bases and V by 11 bases; bases with no gene match: 5. The CDR3 DNA reads TGTGCCGGGGGGACAGGGGGCGGCGAGCAGTACTTC. Residues: CAGGTGGGEQYF.

Points on this clonotype: This may be a read error: a much more frequent sequence differs by one nucleotide. The DNA of the CDR3 is TGTGCCACCAGCAGAGGGTCTGGACGGATAAATGAGCAGTTCTTC. It translates to CATSRGSGRINEQFF. The chain combines TRBV15 with TRBJ2-1; unclear D gene. CDR1 is LNHNV and CDR2 is YYDKDF in the germline V gene (reference sequence). Trimming took 1 base from V and 7 from J, leaving 14 bases between them. The CDR3 spans 15 residues.

This clonotype was counted many times. V gene TRBV28 combines with J gene TRBJ1-2; 8 nucleotides line up with TRBD1. V was clipped by 7 bases and J by 6 bases; unmatched bases: 4. Germline lookup yields CDR1 MDHEN and CDR2 SYDVKM. The CDR3 runs 12 residues. In DNA form, the CDR3 reads TGTGCCAGCATCAGGGGGCTGGATGGCTACACCTTC. Translated: CASIRGLDGYTF.

There are a few counts of this clonotype. V is TRBV2 and J is TRBJ2-1; 9 nucleotides agree with TRBD2. The CDR3 contains 20 residues. The trim removed 6 bases at V and 6 bases at J, leaving 24 bases unmatched. Germline loops: CDR1 SNHLY, CDR2 FYNNEI. The CDR3 DNA reads as TGTGCCAGCAGGGCCCGAAGTGGGCTAGCGGGAAGTTTTATCGGCAATGAGCAGTTCTTC. This translates into CASRARSGLAGSFIGNEQFF.

This clonotype turned up a few times. The chain links TRBV7-3 to TRBJ2-3, with 9 bases identical to TRBD1. This CDR3 is built from 16 residues. Germline loops: CDR1 SGHTA, CDR2 FQGTGA. V lost 1 base, J lost 4 bases, and 6 bases stayed unmatched. CDR3 DNA sequence: TGTGCCAGCAGCTTAAACGCACAGGGGGCAGCAGATACGCAGTATTTT. Residues: CASSLNAQGAADTQYF.

This clonotype was counted a few times. This sequence joins TRBV20-1 and TRBJ2-1; 8 bases align to TRBD2. Germline lookup yields CDR1 DFQATT and CDR2 SNEGSKA (reference sequence). V was clipped by 1 base and J by 6 bases; unmatched bases: 11. The CDR3 has 16 amino acids. CDR3 sequence: CSARAVPSGSVNEQFF. For the CDR3, the DNA is TGCAGTGCTAGAGCGGTGCCCAGCGGGAGCGTCAATGAGCAGTTCTTC.

This clonotype was seen many times. The V and J genes are TRBV28 and TRBJ2-3; 7 bases line up with TRBD2. The CDR3 is 16 amino acids. The germline V gene has CDR1 MDHEN and CDR2 SYDVKM. V trimming: 0 bases; J trimming: 5 bases; junction bases outside the gene matches: 8. Here the CDR3 reads CASSLWEGGPGDTQYF. CDR3 sequence (DNA): TGTGCCAGCAGTTTATGGGAGGGAGGGCCTGGAGATACGCAGTATTTT. The full variable domain, in which reference TRBV28 and TRBJ2-3 provide the parts outside the CDR3, is DVKVTQSSRYLVKRTGEKVFLECVQDMDHENMFWYRQDPGLGLRLIYFSYDVKMKEKGDIPEGYSVSREKKERFSLILESASTNQTSMYLCASSLWEGGPGDTQYFGPGTRLTVL.

This clonotype was seen only a few times. The chain employs TRBV19 and TRBJ1-2; no clear D. Trimming stripped 5 bases from V and 0 bases from J, with 13 bases between. This CDR3 region has 15 residues. In germline, CDR1 is LNHDA, CDR2 SQIVND (reference sequence). CDR3 bases: TGTGCCAGTAGTGTCGTAACCGGGGCTAACTATGGCTACACCTTC. It yields the protein CASSVVTGANYGYTF.

In this sample, this clonotype turned up many times. This chain links TRBV28 with TRBJ1-4, with D perhaps matching TRBD1 (6 bases). This CDR3 spans 14 amino acids. Trimming took off 6 bases at V and 4 bases at J, with 12 bases between the two ends. The germline CDR1 and CDR2 sequences are MDHEN and SYDVKM. The CDR3 spells CASRPGAINEKLFF. The CDR3, as DNA: TGTGCCAGCAGACCAGGGGCGATTAATGAAAAACTGTTTTTT.

Many counts were recorded for this clonotype. This chain uses TRBV28 with TRBJ2-3; 7 positions match TRBD1. J gave up 3 bases and V 6 bases, and 6 bases lay outside the gene matches. The CDR3 consists of 14 residues. Germline V gene data show CDR1 as MDHEN and CDR2 as SYDVKM. In nucleotides, the CDR3 is TGTGCCAGCAGACAGGGACAGCAGACAGATACGCAGTATTTT. This codes for CASRQGQQTDTQYF.

A remark on this clonotype: A junction end diverges from the germline sequence, so it may reflect a read error. The CDR3 DNA follows: TGTGCCAGCTCACCAGGACCTGGCCTAAGCGCCTTC. Translation: CASSPGPGLSAF. This chain joins TRBV18 and TRBJ1-2, with D unclear. Germline-derived CDR1 and CDR2 are KGHSH and LQKENI. The CDR3 extends over 12 amino acids.

In this sample, this clonotype turned up a few times. The genes are TRBV30 and TRBJ2-7, with D unclear. This CDR3 contains 13 residues. V lost 8 bases to trimming and J lost 6 bases, with 20 bases between them. Germline V gives CDR1 GTSNPN, CDR2 SVGIG (reference sequence). This CDR3 is CAGRLPPLREQYF. The CDR3, as DNA: TGTGCCGGACGACTCCCACCCTTGCGCGAGCAGTACTTC. Variable domain in full (rest from reference TRBV30 and TRBJ2-7): SQTIHQWPATLVQPVGSPLSLECTVEGTSNPNLYWYRQAAGRGLQLLFYSVGIGQISSEVPQNLSASRPQDRQFILSSKKLLLSDSGFYLCAGRLPPLREQYFGPGTRLTVT.

As regards this clonotype: With a much larger clone just one base away, this may be a read error. V gene TRBV28 combines with J gene TRBJ2-7; D perhaps matches TRBD2 (6 bases). The germline V gene has CDR1 MDHEN and CDR2 SYDVKM. This CDR3 is built from 17 residues. V was cut by 3 bases and J by 3 bases, with 21 bases left in between. The CDR3 DNA sequence: TGTGCCAGCAGTTTTCGGGTAGCTGGCGGGAATAGCTACGAGCAGTACTTC. It is translated as CASSFRVAGGNSYEQYF.

The chain uses TRBV6-2 or TRBV6-3 and TRBJ2-5, with D tentatively TRBD1 or TRBD2 (5 bases each). CDR3 length: 11 residues. V shed 4 bases and J shed 9 bases, with 9 bases lying between them. The germline V gene encodes CDR1 MNHEY and CDR2 SVGEGT. CDR3 residues: CASSFMGAQYF. The CDR3 nucleotides read TGTGCCAGCAGTTTCATGGGGGCCCAGTACTTC.

Many counts were recorded for this clonotype. The V gene is TRBV18, the J gene TRBJ2-7; TRBD1 aligns across 10 bases. The CDR3 totals 14 residues. The ends lost 3 bases at V and 5 bases at J; junction bases unmatched: 4. CDR1 is KGHSH, CDR2 LQKENI, per germline. The CDR3, as DNA: TGTGCCAGCTCACCTGGGACAGGGGCACACGAGCAGTACTTC. Residues: CASSPGTGAHEQYF. The full variable domain, rest sourced from reference TRBV18 and TRBJ2-7, is NAGVMQNPRHLVRRRGQEARLRCSPMKGHSHVYWYRQLPEEGLKFMVYLQKENIIDESGMPKERFSAEFPKEGPSILRIQQVVRGDSAAYFCASSPGTGAHEQYFGPGTRLTVT.

This clonotype was counted between two and nine times. This chain links TRBV30 with TRBJ1-2, with D perhaps TRBD1 (6 bases). This CDR3 contains 13 residues. Germline V gives CDR1 GTSNPN, CDR2 SVGIG (reference sequence). With 5 bases removed from V and 4 bases from J, the gap between germline ends came to 14 bases. DNA of the CDR3: TGTGCCTGGGTTTCAGGGGTAGGCTATGGCTACACCTTC. This translates into CAWVSGVGYGYTF.

This clonotype has only a few counts. This sequence joins TRBV7-9 and TRBJ1-6; D is unresolved. Deletions cut 4 bases from V and 0 bases from J, with 7 bases between. The CDR3 covers 15 residues. Per germline, CDR1 SEHNR and CDR2 FQNEAQ (reference sequence). The CDR3 sequence is CASSSETSYNSPLHF. The DNA of the CDR3 is TGTGCCAGCAGCTCAGAGACCTCCTATAATTCACCCCTCCACTTT.

The chain recombines TRBV5-1 with TRBJ2-3, with D hard to call. The V and J ends lost 4 bases and 3 bases respectively, with 12 bases between them. The germline gives CDR1 SGHRS, CDR2 YFSETQ. The CDR3 contains 14 residues. The CDR3 spells CASSLSTQTDTQYF. The CDR3 DNA reads TGCGCCAGCAGCCTCTCCACCCAAACAGATACGCAGTATTTT.

A few counts support this clonotype. V and J are TRBV24-1 and TRBJ2-1; D gene uncertain. V lost 1 base and J lost 13, with 7 bases in between. In germline, CDR1 is KGHDR, CDR2 SFDVKD. The CDR3 has 11 residues. The CDR3 nucleotides read TGTGCCACCAGTGATTTAGATGCTCAGTTCTTC. It codes for CATSDLDAQFF.

The chain uses TRBV30 and TRBJ2-3; 9 bases map to TRBD2. There are 16 residues in the CDR3. CDR1 and CDR2 (germline): GTSNPN, SVGIG (reference sequence). The V gene end was trimmed by 2 bases and the J gene end by 1 base; junction bases not matched to a gene: 7. The CDR3, as DNA: TGTGCCTGGAGTACCGGGACTAGCCCACGCACAGATACGCAGTATTTT. This encodes CAWSTGTSPRTDTQYF.

This clonotype was recorded many times. CDR3 DNA sequence: TGTGCCAGCAGTTTAATCCCGGCAGCTTACAATGAGCAGTTCTTC. Translation gives CASSLIPAAYNEQFF. The chain recombines TRBV27 with TRBJ2-1, with unresolved D. Trimming cost V 2 bases and J 4 bases, with 12 bases left between them. The germline V gene encodes CDR1 MNHEY and CDR2 SMNVEV (reference sequence). The CDR3 runs to 15 residues.

The V call is TRBV28, the J call TRBJ2-7, with TRBD2 matching 8 bases. The CDR3 consists of 13 residues. Trimming removed 6 bases from V and 3 bases from J; junction bases left unmatched: 4. Germline CDR1 reads MDHEN; CDR2 reads SYDVKM. This CDR3 reads CASRVAGLYEQYF. CDR3 DNA: TGTGCCAGCAGGGTAGCGGGACTCTACGAGCAGTACTTC. The complete variable domain, with remaining parts taken from reference TRBV28 and TRBJ2-7, reads DVKVTQSSRYLVKRTGEKVFLECVQDMDHENMFWYRQDPGLGLRLIYFSYDVKMKEKGDIPEGYSVSREKKERFSLILESASTNQTSMYLCASRVAGLYEQYFGPGTRLTVT.

The table lists this clonotype with many counts. The chain combines TRBV2 with TRBJ2-7; TRBD1 matches 9 bases. Losses at the gene ends were 1 base for V and 2 bases for J; bases not matched to a gene: 9. Germline V gene sequence: CDR1 SNHLY, CDR2 FYNNEI. The CDR3 loop spans 17 amino acids. CDR3 coding DNA: TGTGCCAGCAGTGAAGATGTTCCCGGGACAGGGACCTACGAGCAGTACTTC. Translated, it gives CASSEDVPGTGTYEQYF. Complete variable domain (other parts from reference TRBV2 and TRBJ2-7): EPEVTQTPSHQVTQMGQEVILRCVPISNHLYFYWYRQILGQKVEFLVSFYNNEISEKSEIFDDQFSVERPDGSNFTLKIRSTKLEDSAMYFCASSEDVPGTGTYEQYFGPGTRLTVT.